This T cell receptor beta chain derives from a study of blood T cell repertoires in COVID-19. Study-wide context: Acute-phase and convalescent COVID-19 samples originated in the United States, Italy and Spain. T cells, B-cell-depleted T cells, or PBMCs provided the cDNA or gDNA that served as material.

In the source study's methods: By means of reference gene primer amplification, nucleated cell counts were estimated. Sequenced by immunoSEQ multiplex PCR; TCRdb stores in-frame clones only, minus some. The DNA gave D and trimming, while V, J and clone size come from that table. The table includes around 200,000 clones, 70% to 90% detected once. Germline V gene lookup returns CDR1 MDHEN and CDR2 SYDVKM. The CDR3 sequence is 15 residues long. J lost 1 base, V lost 7 bases, and 8 bases had no gene match. The chain is built from TRBV28 and TRBJ2-7; 9 bases are a match to TRBD1. This TCR derives from a man aged 35-49 years with active or convalescent COVID-19. Material: peripheral blood. Here the CDR3 DNA reads TGTGCCAGCACTAGACAGGGGGGACTTTCCTACGAGCAGTACTTC. Translated: CASTRQGGLSYEQYF. Filled out from reference TRBV28 and TRBJ2-7, the complete variable domain reads DVKVTQSSRYLVKRTGEKVFLECVQDMDHENMFWYRQDPGLGLRLIYFSYDVKMKEKGDIPEGYSVSREKKERFSLILESASTNQTSMYLCASTRQGGLSYEQYFGPGTRLTVT.